This T cell receptor beta chain came from a study of spatial heterogeneity in lung cancer. General study findings and limits: Mutation counts in tumors were tracked by counts of expanded intratumoral alpha and beta TCRs.

The time point is: sample taken at primary tumor resection. Whole RNA was taken from tumor, nontumor lung or frozen PBMC; it was then sequenced unsorted. This clonotype occurred many times. The antigen is not known. J gave up 9 bases and V 4 bases, and 4 bases lay outside the gene matches. Germline values: CDR1 KGHDR, CDR2 SFDVKD. This CDR3 is built from 13 residues. TCRdb redid the calling of the 5' RACE reads with MiXCR, one entry per CDR3 protein. This table has about 22,000 distinct CDR3 sequences, about 9.3% appearing once. V and J are TRBV24-1 and TRBJ1-1; 10 bases map to TRBD1. The sequencing here drew on lung tumor tissue, taken at surgery. The origin of this receptor is a male donor with early-stage non-small cell lung cancer. CDR3 coding DNA: TGTGCCACCAGTGACCGGACAGGGGGGAAAGCTTTCTTT. Translating gives CATSDRTGGKAFF.